Below, 25 T cell receptor beta chains from the same sample are listed, as sequenced in a study of blood T cell repertoires in COVID-19. The data were produced by immunoSEQ multiplex PCR, yet TCRdb's version contains in-frame clones alone and is incomplete. The sample has 130,000 or so clones, around 89% seen once. The specimen was peripheral blood. These receptors came from a man in his forties or fifties with active or convalescent COVID-19.

There are a few counts of this clone. This chain uses TRBV5-6 with TRBJ1-2; no definite D call. Trimming removed 0 bases at V and 7 bases at J, with 13 bases between. The germline gives CDR1 SGHDT, CDR2 YYEEEE. CDR3 length: 14 amino acids. The CDR3 DNA follows: TGTGCCAGCAGCTTGGCGGCAGGTCGTGGTGGCTACACCTTC. Its protein product is CASSLAAGRGGYTF.

The rearrangement joins TRBV5-1 to TRBJ2-3, with TRBD2 identical over 10 bases. Germline V gene sequence: CDR1 SGHRS, CDR2 YFSETQ. This CDR3 has 18 amino acids. The CDR3 bases are TGCGTGAGAGGGGGCGCGACTAGCGGGCAAATTAGCCCAGATACGCAGTATTTT. Its translation: CVRGGATSGQISPDTQYF.

V is TRBV3-1 (or the pseudogene TRBV3-2) and J is TRBJ1-5; D is undetermined. This CDR3 region has 14 residues. V lost 4 bases, J lost 6 bases, and 13 bases lay in between. CDR1 is LGHDT and CDR2 is YNNKEL in the germline V gene (reference sequence). The CDR3 DNA reads as TGTGCCAGCAGCCTCGGCCCACCGGGTCAGCCCCAGCATTTT. It translates to CASSLGPPGQPQHF.

This clone came up once. This chain links TRBV9 with TRBJ1-6, with D unresolved. V lost 3 bases and J lost 9, with 16 bases in between. Germline V gives CDR1 SGDLS, CDR2 YYNGEE. The CDR3 has 15 amino acids. In nucleotides, the CDR3 is TGTGCCAGCAGCGCACAGATCGGGGAGGCTTCACCCCTCCACTTT. Amino acid sequence: CASSAQIGEASPLHF.

V is TRBV7-9 and J is TRBJ1-1; a possible D gene is TRBD1 (5 bases). V was shortened by 1 base and J by 0 bases, with 15 bases between the two germline ends. Germline V gene lookup returns CDR1 SEHNR and CDR2 FQNEAQ (reference sequence). This CDR3 comprises 17 residues. The CDR3 reads CASSLVQVDRMNTEAFF. DNA of the CDR3: TGTGCCAGCAGCTTAGTACAGGTCGACCGGATGAACACTGAAGCTTTCTTT.

The CDR3 coding sequence is TGTGCCAGCAGTATCCGCTCCTACGAGCAGTACTTC. It codes for CASSIRSYEQYF. The chain recombines TRBV12-3 or TRBV12-4 with TRBJ2-7; unclear D gene. V lost 5 bases, J lost 0 bases, and 5 bases lay in between. There are 12 residues in the CDR3.

This chain uses TRBV11-2 with TRBJ2-5; perhaps TRBD1 as D (6 bases). This CDR3 spans 16 amino acids. V was clipped by 3 bases and J by 4 bases, with 18 bases between them. Per germline, CDR1 SGHAT and CDR2 FQNNGV. The CDR3 loop reads CASSFDNRVGLETQYF. As DNA, the CDR3 is TGTGCCAGCAGCTTTGATAACAGGGTTGGGTTAGAGACCCAGTACTTC.

Worth noting for this clone: At one of its ends the junction is not consistent with the germline gene, which may arise from a read error. The chain links TRBV7-2 to TRBJ2-1, with TRBD2 identical over 11 bases. The CDR3 runs to 14 residues. Germline V lookup: CDR1 SGHTA, CDR2 FQGNSA. DNA for the CDR3: TGTGCCAGCAGCCTAGCGGGGGGTTACAATGAGCAGTTCTTC. Its protein product is CASSLAGGYNEQFF.

The chain couples TRBV27 to TRBJ2-7; 9 bases are shared with TRBD1. Germline lookup yields CDR1 MNHEY and CDR2 SMNVEV (reference sequence). The V gene end was trimmed by 4 bases and the J gene end by 2 bases; junction bases not matched to a gene: 9. CDR3 size: 16 residues. In DNA form, the CDR3 reads TGTGCCAGCAGTTCATTTGGGACAGGGTCCCCCTACGAGCAGTACTTC. It is translated as CASSSFGTGSPYEQYF.

The CDR3 reads CASSLRTSSYNEQFF. CDR3 sequence (DNA): TGTGCCAGCAGCTTACGGACTAGCTCCTACAATGAGCAGTTCTTC. The V gene is TRBV7-2, the J gene TRBJ2-1; 7 nucleotides agree with TRBD2. The CDR3 spans 15 residues. Per the germline V gene, CDR1 is SGHTA and CDR2 is FQGNSA. Trimming at V came to 2 bases and at J to 0 bases, leaving 1 base not matched to a gene.

The chain combines TRBV7-9 with TRBJ2-2; weak D call: TRBD1 (5 bases). Trimming took off 5 bases at V and 6 bases at J, with 16 bases between the two ends. Germline V gives CDR1 SEHNR, CDR2 FQNEAQ (reference sequence). The CDR3 has 15 amino acids. In nucleotides, the CDR3 is TGTGCCAGCAGCCAAACAGGCAGGGTGCCCGGGGAGCTGTTTTTT. Its protein is CASSQTGRVPGELFF.

This clone has only a few counts. The CDR3 loop reads CASSQGLLVAGVYEQYF. The CDR3 nucleotides are TGCGCCAGCAGCCAAGGGCTATTGGTAGCGGGGGTCTACGAGCAGTACTTC. This chain connects TRBV4-3 to TRBJ2-7; TRBD2 agrees at 9 bases. The ends lost 1 base at V and 3 bases at J; junction bases unmatched: 10. This CDR3 is 17 amino acids long. CDR1 and CDR2 (germline): LGHNA, YSLEER.

This clone was picked up a small number of times. This sequence joins TRBV19 and TRBJ2-7; D unresolved. CDR1 and CDR2 from the germline V gene are LNHDA and SQIVND (reference sequence). This CDR3 is 14 amino acids long. V lost 0 bases, J lost 0 bases, and 6 bases lay in between. The DNA of the CDR3 is TGTGCCAGTAGTATAGATCACTACTCCTACGAGCAGTACTTC. Protein product: CASSIDHYSYEQYF.

The chain couples TRBV25-1 to TRBJ1-6, with D maybe TRBD1 (6 bases). V lost 8 bases and J 10 bases, leaving 15 bases between the germline ends. Germline V lookup: CDR1 MGHDK, CDR2 SYGVNS. The CDR3 consists of 13 residues. The CDR3 DNA is TGTGCCAGCGCTACAGGGCTCTACTCACCCCTCCACTTT. This codes for CASATGLYSPLHF.

The CDR3 spells CASSSSGTRNTIYF. CDR3 nucleotide sequence: TGTGCCAGCAGCTCGTCCGGGACAAGAAACACCATATATTTT. V usage is TRBV5-5 and J usage is TRBJ1-3, with D possibly matching TRBD1 (6 bases). V was clipped by 3 bases and J by 5 bases, with 12 bases between them. This CDR3 contains 14 residues. CDR1 SGHKS and CDR2 YYEKEE come from the germline V gene (reference sequence).

This clone turned up a few times. This rearrangement joins TRBV5-4 to TRBJ2-2, with 8 bases that match TRBD2. CDR3 length equals 16 residues. Germline-derived CDR1 and CDR2 are SGHNT and YYREEE (reference sequence). Germline trimming cut 0 bases from V and 6 bases from J; bases unmatched to any gene: 7. This chain's CDR3 is CASSLGTSLVAGELFF. The CDR3 DNA follows: TGTGCCAGCAGCTTGGGGACTAGCCTAGTTGCCGGGGAGCTGTTTTTT.

This clone was seen ten or more times. The V gene is TRBV5-4, the J gene TRBJ2-7; 7 bases align to TRBD2. The ends lost 4 bases at V and 3 bases at J; junction bases unmatched: 4. Germline V gene data show CDR1 as SGHNT and CDR2 as YYREEE (reference sequence). The length of the CDR3 is 13 residues. The CDR3 coding sequence is TGTGCCAGCAGCATCCGGACTAGCTACGAGCAGTACTTC. It yields the protein CASSIRTSYEQYF. The entire variable domain, with the rest obtained from reference TRBV5-4 and TRBJ2-7, is as follows: ETGVTQSPTHLIKTRGQQVTLRCSSQSGHNTVSWYQQALGQGPQFIFQYYREEENGRGNFPPRFSGLQFPNYSSELNVNALELDDSALYLCASSIRTSYEQYFGPGTRLTVT.

The J gene is TRBJ2-1, the V gene TRBV6-2 or TRBV6-3; tentative D call: TRBD2 (6 bases). Trimming left V 0 bases short and J 2 bases short, with 20 bases between. Germline V gives CDR1 MNHEY, CDR2 SVGEGT. The CDR3 runs to 19 residues. The CDR3 DNA sequence: TGTGCCAGCAGTTACTCGGGTCCTCGGGGGTCCCCCCCCTACAATGAGCAGTTCTTC. This encodes CASSYSGPRGSPPYNEQFF.

The sample holds one count of this clone. The genes are TRBV27 and TRBJ1-5, with a weak D call TRBD1 (6 bases). Germline CDR1 is MNHEY and CDR2 is SMNVEV (reference sequence). The CDR3 sequence is 17 residues long. V shed 5 bases and J shed 3 bases, with 20 bases lying between them. CDR3 sequence: CASSPQITGTINQPQHF. CDR3 in DNA: TGTGCCAGCAGTCCCCAGATTACGGGGACAATCAATCAGCCCCAGCATTTT.

This clone was observed a single time. The chain carries TRBV6-2 or TRBV6-3 and TRBJ1-1; TRBD1 agrees at 12 bases. The CDR3 has 14 amino acids. V trimming: 4 bases; J trimming: 10 bases; junction bases outside the gene matches: 7. The germline gives CDR1 MNHEY, CDR2 SVGEGT. The CDR3 here is CASSSSGTGGVAFF. For the CDR3, the DNA is TGTGCCAGCAGTTCCTCCGGGACAGGGGGCGTAGCTTTCTTT.

The chain recombines TRBV6-6 with TRBJ2-7; 8 positions match TRBD1. V was pared by 0 bases and J by 5 bases, with 6 bases of the junction left unmatched. The length of the CDR3 is 15 residues. Germline V gene sequence: CDR1 MNHNY, CDR2 SVGAGI (reference sequence). This chain's CDR3 is CASSYSPDRENEQYF. The CDR3, as DNA: TGTGCCAGCAGTTACTCTCCGGACAGGGAGAACGAGCAGTACTTC.

The rearrangement links TRBV18 to TRBJ2-3; D perhaps matches TRBD2 (5 bases). CDR1 is KGHSH and CDR2 is LQKENI in the germline V gene. The CDR3 loop spans 15 amino acids. V lost 4 bases to trimming and J lost 0 bases, with 11 bases between them. This CDR3 reads CASSQRQASTDTQYF. CDR3 coding DNA: TGTGCCAGCTCACAGCGGCAAGCTAGCACAGATACGCAGTATTTT.

The chain links TRBV18 to TRBJ2-1; 7 bases are a match to TRBD1. The CDR3 extends over 12 amino acids. Trimming cost V 5 bases and J 10 bases; bases outside gene matches: 5. Germline assignment: CDR1 KGHSH and CDR2 LQKENI. CDR3 loop: CASSSTGLEQFF. The CDR3 DNA reads as TGTGCCAGCTCATCGACAGGGCTAGAGCAGTTCTTC.

This chain links TRBV5-1 with TRBJ2-5; 9 bases map to TRBD1. Germline V gene data show CDR1 as SGHRS and CDR2 as YFSETQ. The CDR3 contains 17 residues. V gave up 0 bases and J gave up 3 bases; unmatched junction bases: 9. CDR3 residues: CASSLGLTGTGKETQYF. CDR3 nucleotide sequence: TGCGCCAGCAGCTTGGGCCTTACCGGGACAGGGAAAGAGACCCAGTACTTC.

The chain recombines TRBV5-1 with TRBJ1-3; D is possibly TRBD1 (5 bases). Trimming shortened V by 0 bases and J by 0 bases, and 10 bases separated the two germline ends. This CDR3 comprises 16 residues. Germline CDR1 and CDR2: SGHRS and YFSETQ. DNA for the CDR3: TGCGCCAGCAGCTTGGGTCAGGGTCCCTCTGGAAACACCATATATTTT. As protein: CASSLGQGPSGNTIYF. The variable domain in full, completed from reference TRBV5-1 and TRBJ1-3, reads KAGVTQTPRYLIKTRGQQVTLSCSPISGHRSVSWYQQTPGQGLQFLFEYFSETQRNKGNFPGRFSGRQFSNSRSEMNVSTLELGDSALYLCASSLGQGPSGNTIYFGEGSWLTVV.